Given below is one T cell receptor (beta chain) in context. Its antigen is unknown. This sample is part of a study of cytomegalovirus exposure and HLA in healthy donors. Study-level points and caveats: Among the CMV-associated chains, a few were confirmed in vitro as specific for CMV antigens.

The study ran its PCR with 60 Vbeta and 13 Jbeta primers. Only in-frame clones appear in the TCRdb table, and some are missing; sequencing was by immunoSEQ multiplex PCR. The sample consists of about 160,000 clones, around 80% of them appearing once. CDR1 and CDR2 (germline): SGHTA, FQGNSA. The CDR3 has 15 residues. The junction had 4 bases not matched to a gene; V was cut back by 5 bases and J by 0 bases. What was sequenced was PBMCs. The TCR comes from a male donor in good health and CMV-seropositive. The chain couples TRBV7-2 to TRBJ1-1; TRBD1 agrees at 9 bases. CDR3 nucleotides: TGTGCCAGCAGCCGACAGGGGGGGGTGAACACTGAAGCTTTCTTT. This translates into CASSRQGGVNTEAFF.